The 26 T cell receptor beta chains in this list originate from one sample, sequenced in a study of blood T cell repertoires in COVID-19. Profiled with immunoSEQ multiplex PCR; TCRdb holds only in-frame clones, not every one. The table shows fewer than 120,000 clones, with approximately 82% occurring only once. The sample was peripheral blood. These receptors were collected from a woman of 80 years or more with acute or convalescent COVID-19.

The J gene is TRBJ2-7, the V gene TRBV11-2; possible D gene TRBD2, 5 bases. This CDR3 comprises 15 residues. Trimming left V 3 bases short and J 0 bases short, with 12 bases between. Germline V CDR1 and CDR2: SGHAT, FQNNGV. As DNA, the CDR3 is TGTGCCAGCAGCTTGGAGGCGGTGAGCTCCTACGAGCAGTACTTC. Its protein product is CASSLEAVSSYEQYF.

The chain links TRBV30 to TRBJ2-2, with D possibly matching TRBD2 (6 bases). The CDR3 covers 14 residues. Trimming shortened V by 0 bases and J by 4 bases, and 9 bases separated the two germline ends. The germline gives CDR1 GTSNPN, CDR2 SVGIG (reference sequence). The CDR3 region is CAWSVRGITGELFF. The CDR3 nucleotides read TGTGCCTGGAGTGTTCGCGGGATCACCGGGGAGCTGTTTTTT.

The J gene is TRBJ1-1, the V gene TRBV18; D might be TRBD1 (6 bases). Trimming left V 5 bases short and J 1 base short, with 11 bases between. CDR1 and CDR2 (germline): KGHSH, LQKENI. The CDR3 covers 14 residues. CDR3 in DNA: TGTGCCAGCTCAACGGACAGCTGGAACACTGAAGCTTTCTTT. Amino acids: CASSTDSWNTEAFF.

This rearrangement joins TRBV7-8 to TRBJ2-7, with a possible D match to TRBD2 (5 bases). This CDR3 is built from 14 residues. Germline lookup yields CDR1 SGHVS and CDR2 FQNEAQ. V was clipped by 2 bases and J by 6 bases, with 14 bases between them. CDR3 DNA sequence: TGTGCCAGCAGCTTAACCTGGGTCGAGGGCGAGCAGTACTTC. Translating gives CASSLTWVEGEQYF.

This clone was found a few times. V usage is TRBV3-1 (or the pseudogene TRBV3-2) and J usage is TRBJ1-1; unclear D gene. Germline V CDR1 and CDR2: LGHDT, YNNKEL (reference sequence). The CDR3 runs 14 residues. The V gene lost 1 base and the J gene lost 3 bases, with 9 bases spanning the gap. The CDR3 coding sequence is TGTGCCAGCAGCCAAGGACGAGGTGACACTGAAGCTTTCTTT. It yields the protein CASSQGRGDTEAFF.

The chain recombines TRBV18 with TRBJ2-7; TRBD2 matches 7 bases. V gave up 0 bases and J gave up 2 bases; unmatched junction bases: 4. Germline-derived CDR1 and CDR2 are KGHSH and LQKENI. This CDR3 is 15 amino acids long. The CDR3 sequence is CASSPPSGGTYEQYF. The CDR3 DNA follows: TGTGCCAGCTCACCACCGTCGGGAGGAACCTACGAGCAGTACTTC. Combining the CDR3 with reference TRBV18 and TRBJ2-7 gives the whole variable domain NAGVMQNPRHLVRRRGQEARLRCSPMKGHSHVYWYRQLPEEGLKFMVYLQKENIIDESGMPKERFSAEFPKEGPSILRIQQVVRGDSAAYFCASSPPSGGTYEQYFGPGTRLTVT.

The chain joins TRBV7-9 to TRBJ1-1; D gene uncertain. The CDR3 totals 11 residues. Germline V gene data show CDR1 as SEHNR and CDR2 as FQNEAQ (reference sequence). V was clipped by 11 bases and J by 2 bases, with 9 bases between them. This CDR3 reads CALGLNTEAFF. The DNA for the CDR3 is TGTGCCCTAGGACTTAACACTGAAGCTTTCTTT.

The rearrangement uses TRBV3-1 (or the pseudogene TRBV3-2) and TRBJ2-3; possibly TRBD2 for D (5 bases). Trimming stripped 6 bases from V and 8 bases from J, with 12 bases between. This CDR3 is 12 amino acids long. The germline V gene encodes CDR1 LGHDT and CDR2 YNNKEL (reference sequence). This CDR3 reads CASSREFGTQYF. In DNA, the CDR3 is TGTGCCAGCAGTCGGGAATTTGGTACGCAGTATTTT.

The chain joins TRBV5-4 to TRBJ2-7; tentative D call: TRBD1 (5 bases). This CDR3 contains 12 residues. In germline, CDR1 is SGHNT, CDR2 YYREEE (reference sequence). Trimming stripped 4 bases from V and 3 bases from J, with 8 bases between. DNA of the CDR3: TGTGCCAGCAGCCCCCAGGGCTACGAGCAGTACTTC. Its protein is CASSPQGYEQYF.

This clone appeared a single time. The CDR3 sequence is CASRGGTGGYNEQFF. For the CDR3, the DNA is TGTGCCAGCAGGGGGGGGACAGGCGGATACAATGAGCAGTTCTTC. The chain carries TRBV28 and TRBJ2-1; weak D call: TRBD1 (8 bases). CDR3 size: 15 residues. The germline V and J ends were trimmed by 6 bases and 4 bases, with 16 bases remaining between them. The V gene's germline CDR1 is MDHEN and CDR2 SYDVKM.

The chain employs TRBV5-1 and TRBJ1-4; TRBD1 aligns across 8 bases. The V gene end was trimmed by 2 bases and the J gene end by 6 bases; junction bases not matched to a gene: 6. The CDR3 is 15 amino acids. The germline V gene has CDR1 SGHRS and CDR2 YFSETQ. The CDR3 reads CASSLGQGYYEKLFF. In nucleotides, the CDR3 is TGCGCCAGCAGCTTAGGACAGGGATACTATGAAAAACTGTTTTTT.

This clone has more than one count but fewer than ten. The CDR3 loop reads CASSPGLAGVWNEQFF. For the CDR3, the DNA is TGTGCCAGCAGCCCGGGACTAGCGGGAGTGTGGAATGAGCAGTTCTTC. The chain carries TRBV3-1 (or the pseudogene TRBV3-2) and TRBJ2-1; 14 nucleotides match TRBD2. The CDR3 length is 16 residues. V dropped 4 bases and J dropped 7; count of bases not matched to a gene: 6. CDR1 is LGHDT, CDR2 YNNKEL, per germline (reference sequence).

This chain joins TRBV24-1 and TRBJ2-3; 8 bases are shared with TRBD1. The CDR3 consists of 15 residues. Unmatched junction bases numbered 3, after V lost 0 bases and J lost 5 bases. CDR1 is KGHDR, CDR2 SFDVKD, per germline. Here the CDR3 DNA reads TGTGCCACCAGTGATTTGCGCAGGGGGCAAGATACGCAGTATTTT. Translated, it gives CATSDLRRGQDTQYF.

The V and J genes are TRBV7-9 and TRBJ1-1, with D perhaps TRBD1 (6 bases). Deletions cut 5 bases from V and 0 bases from J, with 13 bases between. Per germline, CDR1 SEHNR and CDR2 FQNEAQ (reference sequence). CDR3 length: 15 residues. CDR3 in DNA: TGTGCCAGCAGCCCTAGGACAGTTGTGAACACTGAAGCTTTCTTT. Its protein product is CASSPRTVVNTEAFF.

The chain combines TRBV28 with TRBJ2-6; TRBD1 might be the D (6 bases). CDR1 is MDHEN and CDR2 is SYDVKM in the germline V gene. The V end was cut by 5 bases, the J end by 1 base, with 9 bases between. The CDR3 contains 15 residues. In DNA, the CDR3 is TGTGCCAGCAGTCCACAGGGTTCTGGGGCCAACGTCCTGACTTTC. This sequence encodes CASSPQGSGANVLTF. Using reference TRBV28 and TRBJ2-6 for the parts outside the CDR3, the full variable domain is DVKVTQSSRYLVKRTGEKVFLECVQDMDHENMFWYRQDPGLGLRLIYFSYDVKMKEKGDIPEGYSVSREKKERFSLILESASTNQTSMYLCASSPQGSGANVLTFGAGSRLTVL.

The V gene is TRBV6-5, the J gene TRBJ2-5; unclear D gene. Deletions cut 2 bases from V and 7 bases from J, with 14 bases between. The CDR3 contains 14 residues. Germline CDR1 and CDR2: MNHEY and SVGAGI. The CDR3 DNA sequence: TGTGCCAGCAGTTACGATTCTACGGTCGGGACCCAGTACTTC. It is translated as CASSYDSTVGTQYF.

This sequence joins TRBV7-2 and TRBJ1-2; 7 positions match TRBD1. This CDR3 has 16 amino acids. The V and J ends lost 0 bases and 4 bases, in that order; junction bases with no gene match: 8. In germline, CDR1 is SGHTA, CDR2 FQGNSA. CDR3 nucleotide sequence: TGTGCCAGCAGCTTAGCTATAGGGGGCGCGGGCTATGGCTACACCTTC. Protein: CASSLAIGGAGYGYTF.

The chain carries TRBV11-1 and TRBJ1-2; 9 positions agree with TRBD1. The CDR3 extends over 14 amino acids. Germline V gives CDR1 SGHAT, CDR2 FQDESV (reference sequence). J was trimmed by 3 bases and V by 4 bases; bases with no gene match: 3. CDR3 bases: TGTGCCAGCAGCTCTGGGGACAGGGACTATGGCTACACCTTC. The encoded protein is CASSSGDRDYGYTF.

This clone appeared a few times. The V and J genes are TRBV4-3 and TRBJ2-2, with TRBD1 identical over 8 bases. The CDR3 covers 17 residues. Looked up from germline, CDR1 is LGHNA and CDR2 is YSLEER. With 1 base clipped from V and 0 bases from J, the junction kept 4 bases outside the gene matches. The CDR3 loop is CASSQAKDRANTGELFF. CDR3 sequence (DNA): TGCGCCAGCAGCCAAGCTAAGGACAGGGCGAACACCGGGGAGCTGTTTTTT.

The chain employs TRBV21-1 and TRBJ1-4; the DNA was not compared with TRBD1, the D call given in the table. TRBV21-1 is a documented pseudogene. This CDR3 has 17 amino acids. CDR3 sequence (DNA): TGTGCCAGCAGCAAAGAAGGGGGACAGGGGGCTACTGAAAAACTGTTTTTT. Residues: CASSKEGGQGATEKLFF.

The chain couples TRBV6-5 to TRBJ2-7; TRBD1 is a possible D gene (6 bases). Germline values: CDR1 MNHEY, CDR2 SVGAGI. V lost 6 bases, J lost 5 bases, and 8 bases lay in between. The CDR3 is 11 residues long. CDR3 region: CASSRGHEQYF. CDR3 in DNA: TGTGCCAGCAGCAGGGGACACGAGCAGTACTTC.

The chain carries TRBV6-5 and TRBJ1-5, with D possibly TRBD1 on 5 matching bases. Trimming took 7 bases from V and 1 from J, leaving 14 bases between them. Germline V gene data show CDR1 as MNHEY and CDR2 as SVGAGI. The CDR3 runs to 15 residues. CDR3 in DNA: TGTGCCAGCAAAAGGTCGGGGGGAAGCAATCAGCCCCAGCATTTT. This gives the protein CASKRSGGSNQPQHF.

V gene TRBV6-4 combines with J gene TRBJ2-7, with D perhaps matching TRBD2 (5 bases). Germline V gives CDR1 MRHNA, CDR2 SNTAGT. Trimming cost V 4 bases and J 6 bases, with 13 bases left between them. This CDR3 is 13 amino acids long. CDR3 nucleotide sequence: TGTGCCAGCAGTGCGCGGGTCATGTCCGAGCAGTACTTC. Translated, it gives CASSARVMSEQYF.

About this clone itself: Relative to the germline gene, one junction end is altered; a read error may explain this. CDR3 coding DNA: TGTGCCAGCAGTTTAGGAAATCAAGGGACAGGGTTTTTT. Amino acids: CASSLGNQGTGFF. This chain uses TRBV12-3 or TRBV12-4 with TRBJ1-3; TRBD1 aligns across 9 bases. The CDR3 totals 13 residues.

V and J are TRBV28 and TRBJ2-7, with 7 bases identical to TRBD1. Germline V CDR1 and CDR2: MDHEN, SYDVKM. This CDR3 is 13 amino acids long. The V gene end was trimmed by 9 bases and the J gene end by 4 bases; junction bases not matched to a gene: 9. This CDR3 is CASTQGMVYEQYF. The CDR3 DNA is TGTGCCAGTACACAGGGGATGGTTTACGAGCAGTACTTC.

The J gene is TRBJ2-3, the V gene TRBV7-9; 12 positions match TRBD2. V trimming: 5 bases; J trimming: 3 bases; junction bases outside the gene matches: 3. Germline-derived CDR1 and CDR2 are SEHNR and FQNEAQ (reference sequence). CDR3 size: 15 residues. CDR3 sequence: CASSKTSGGTDTQYF. The CDR3 nucleotides read TGTGCCAGCAGCAAAACTAGCGGGGGGACAGATACGCAGTATTTT.